This TCR beta chain stems from a study of regulatory T cells in long-lasting Graves disease. General study points: Under persistent disease, TRBV28, TRBJ1-2 and TRBJ2-5 were used preferentially. More public clonotypes were shared by persistent patients (2,741) than by new patients (approximately 1,000).

For TCR beta, libraries came from iRepertoire HTBI primers and Arm-PCR of CDR3 regions. MiXCR, applied by TCRdb to the multiplex PCR reads, yields one record per CDR3 protein. The data show 600,000 to 850,000 distinct CDR3 sequences, about 30% seen once. This CDR3 is built from 12 residues. The V end was cut by 10 bases, the J end by 1 base, with 10 bases between. CDR1 MDHEN and CDR2 SYDVKM come from the germline V gene. Stated time point: persistent/refractory GD, antithyroid drugs over 5 years with positive TRAb. After RNA was extracted from PBMCs, the TCR library was made from it. Concerning this clonotype: Its antigen remains unidentified.

The chain employs TRBV28 and TRBJ1-1, with D tentatively TRBD1 (5 bases). This specimen was peripheral blood mononuclear cells (PBMCs), taken when the disease was refractory, from a patient treated with antithyroid drugs. This receptor was obtained from a female donor with Graves disease. The CDR3 sequence: CATQTGNTEAFF. CDR3 DNA: TGTGCCACCCAAACAGGGAACACTGAAGCTTTCTTT.